A single sample is the source of the 9 T cell receptor beta chains below, sequenced in a study of blood T cell repertoires in COVID-19. Clones were read by immunoSEQ multiplex PCR, and TCRdb kept only the in-frame ones, dropping some. Among about 200,000 clones listed, roughly 84% were seen once. Sequenced: PBMCs or T cells enriched from blood (not recorded which). These receptors originate from a man in his forties who had recovered from COVID-19.

The chain has TRBV4-3 and TRBJ2-7, with TRBD2 matching 7 bases. V shed 0 bases and J 2 bases; nucleotides not matched to a gene: 13. The germline gives CDR1 LGHNA, CDR2 YSLEER. The CDR3 has 18 amino acids. CDR3 nucleotide sequence: TGCGCCAGCAGCCAAGAGCCCCACCGCGGGGGTAGGGCCTACGAGCAGTACTTC. It translates to CASSQEPHRGGRAYEQYF.

The rearrangement links TRBV19 to TRBJ1-5; no clear D gene. There are 15 residues in the CDR3. V lost 5 bases to trimming and J lost 0 bases, with 11 bases between them. CDR1 is LNHDA and CDR2 is SQIVND in the germline V gene (reference sequence). The CDR3 protein is CASSYYKNSNQPQHF. The CDR3 nucleotides read TGTGCCAGTAGTTACTACAAGAATAGCAATCAGCCCCAGCATTTT.

The chain recombines TRBV6-5 with TRBJ2-7; D gene uncertain. Trimming cost V 0 bases and J 4 bases, with 13 bases left between them. This CDR3 has 15 residues. Germline V CDR1 and CDR2: MNHEY, SVGAGI. CDR3 sequence (DNA): TGTGCCAGCAGTTACTCGGCGACGATGAGGTACGAGCAGTACTTC. This translates into CASSYSATMRYEQYF.

This chain links TRBV6-5 with TRBJ1-4, with D tentatively TRBD1 (6 bases). CDR3 length: 15 residues. Germline CDR1 and CDR2: MNHEY and SVGAGI. With 7 bases removed from V and 0 bases from J, the gap between germline ends came to 12 bases. The CDR3 is CASTTRTATNEKLFF. CDR3 sequence (DNA): TGTGCCAGCACAACAAGGACAGCAACTAATGAAAAACTGTTTTTT.

This chain uses TRBV7-9 with TRBJ1-4; D possibly corresponds to TRBD1 (5 bases). The germline V gene has CDR1 SEHNR and CDR2 FQNEAQ (reference sequence). The CDR3 spans 17 residues. Trimming took 5 bases from V and 7 from J, leaving 23 bases between them. The CDR3 reads CASSPLAGRVLSEKLFF. The CDR3 DNA reads TGTGCCAGCAGCCCGCTGGCAGGGAGGGTTCTGAGTGAAAAACTGTTTTTT.

The chain recombines TRBV7-8 with TRBJ2-2, with D maybe TRBD2 (7 bases). The CDR3 runs 17 residues. Trimming left V 5 bases short and J 5 bases short, with 21 bases between. Germline CDR1 reads SGHVS; CDR2 reads FQNEAQ. DNA of the CDR3: TGTGCCAGCAGCCCAACCTACGGGGGGCCCGGGACCGGGGAGCTGTTTTTT. Protein sequence: CASSPTYGGPGTGELFF.

The chain employs TRBV10-3 and TRBJ2-1; D is perhaps TRBD1 (5 bases). V lost 0 bases and J 4 bases, leaving 22 bases between the germline ends. The CDR3 is 19 residues long. Germline CDR1 and CDR2: ENHRY and SYGVKD. Here the CDR3 DNA reads TGTGCCATCAGTGAGTCGATTTTGAAAGGTCAGGGCTTATACAATGAGCAGTTCTTC. Its protein product is CAISESILKGQGLYNEQFF.

The rearrangement uses TRBV19 and TRBJ1-2; 7 bases agree with TRBD1. The germline V gene has CDR1 LNHDA and CDR2 SQIVND (reference sequence). Unmatched junction bases numbered 12, after V lost 6 bases and J lost 8 bases. CDR3 length: 14 amino acids. The CDR3 DNA sequence: TGTGCCAGTAGCTGGGACAGAATCCCGTCCGGCTACACCTTC. Protein: CASSWDRIPSGYTF.

V is TRBV4-2 and J is TRBJ1-6; possibly TRBD1 for D (5 bases). This CDR3 is 15 amino acids long. V lost 0 bases and J lost 9, with 12 bases in between. Germline V gene sequence: CDR1 LGHNA, CDR2 YNFKEQ. CDR3 DNA sequence: TGTGCCAGCAGCCAAGAGGCAGGGCAGGGTTCACCCCTCCACTTT. Its translation: CASSQEAGQGSPLHF.